This is a list of T cell receptor beta chains from one sample in a study of T cell repertoires in cytomegalovirus infection. Using its own MiXCR run on the reads, TCRdb lists one record per CDR3 protein. The profile covers about 180,000 distinct CDR3 sequences, with around 14% appearing a single time and roughly 30% taken by the ten largest. Material for sequencing was PBMCs. The receptors derive from a human donor in good health (CMV status not recorded). Some clones in this sample may be carry-over from other donors' samples. The CDR3 runs from the conserved cysteine through the conserved F or W. A D gene is named only where the DNA matches it firmly. Clone size is shown for a subset of rows, as once, few, many or a class of expanded clone.

d_call,v_call,j_call,clone_size,cdr3_nt,cdr3_aa
TRBD1,TRBV4-2,TRBJ1-3,few,TGTGCCAGCAGCCGAGGGACAGGGCGCTCAAGGACCTCTGGAAACACCATATATTTT,CASSRGTGRSRTSGNTIYF
.,TRBV14,TRBJ1-2,.,TGTGCCAGCAGCCAAGCTGGACTTCAAGAAGGCTACACCTTC,CASSQAGLQEGYTF
.,TRBV29-1,TRBJ1-2,.,TGCAGCGTCCCACAGGGAGGAAACTATGGCTACACCTTC,CSVPQGGNYGYTF
.,TRBV23-1,TRBJ2-1,.,TGCGCCAGCAGATTACAGGGTCTCTCCTACAATGAGCAGTTCTTC,CASRLQGLSYNEQFF
TRBD1,TRBV7-9,TRBJ1-2,.,TGTGCCAGCAGCTGGGGACAGTTTAACTATGGCTACACCTTC,CASSWGQFNYGYTF
.,TRBV29-1,TRBJ1-1,few,TGCAGCGTTGAAGTTCGGAACACTGAAGCTTTCTTT,CSVEVRNTEAFF
TRBD1,TRBV6-1,TRBJ2-5,few,TGTGCCAGCAGTACGGGGACAGGGGGCGAGGAGACCCAGTACTTC,CASSTGTGGEETQYF
TRBD1,TRBV30,TRBJ2-5,few,TGTGCCTGGGCGACAGGGAACCAAGAGACCCAGTACTTC,CAWATGNQETQYF
.,TRBV15,TRBJ2-5,.,TGTGCCACCAGCATGATACAGGGTGCGGAGACCCAGTACTTC,CATSMIQGAETQYF
.,TRBV15,TRBJ1-4,few,TGTGCCACCCGGGACGGCTCAACTAATGAAAAACTGTTTTTT,CATRDGSTNEKLFF
.,TRBV7-2,TRBJ2-4,.,TGTGCCAGCAGCCCCGCGAGAGAGTTTGACATTCAGTACTTC,CASSPAREFDIQYF
TRBD2,TRBV19,TRBJ2-1,many,TGTGCCAGTAGTATCCTTAGCGGGAAGTCCTACAATGAGCAGTTCTTC,CASSILSGKSYNEQFF
TRBD1,TRBV25-1,TRBJ1-5,.,TGTGCCAGCAGTGGCCGGGACAGGGAGGCTCAGCCCCAGCATTTT,CASSGRDREAQPQHF
TRBD1,TRBV28,TRBJ2-2,many,TGTGCCAGCCGTACAGGGGGCAACACCGGGGAGCTGTTTTTT,CASRTGGNTGELFF
.,TRBV20-1,TRBJ1-5,.,TGCAGTGCTAGAGATCAAGGGGGGGTTCAGCCCCAGCATTTT,CSARDQGGVQPQHF
.,TRBV2,TRBJ1-5,many,TGTGCCAGCGATGCCGACACTGTTAGCAATCAGCCCCAGCATTTT,CASDADTVSNQPQHF
TRBD2,TRBV7-3,TRBJ2-2,.,TGTGCCAGCAGCTCAGCGGGACTCTACACCGGGGAGCTGTTTTTT,CASSSAGLYTGELFF
TRBD2,TRBV20-1,TRBJ2-1,few,TGCAGTGCTAGAGCTTTTGGGACTAGCGACTACAATGAGCAGTTCTTC,CSARAFGTSDYNEQFF
TRBD1,TRBV7-2,TRBJ1-5,many,TGTGCCAGCAGCAGGGACAGGGGAAATAGGCAGCCCCAGCATTTT,CASSRDRGNRQPQHF
TRBD2,TRBV7-2,TRBJ2-3,many,TGTGCCAGCAGCTCCCGAACCCCGCGGGGGGGGGGCACGCAGTATTTT,CASSSRTPRGGGTQYF
.,TRBV6-5,TRBJ2-2,.,TGTGCCAGCAGTTGGGCCGGGACGGGGAACACCGGGGAGCTGTTTTTT,CASSWAGTGNTGELFF
.,TRBV30,TRBJ2-3,few,TGTGCCTGGAGTGTAGGCTCAGCTTTCCCTAGCACAGATACGCAGTATTTT,CAWSVGSAFPSTDTQYF
TRBD1,TRBV7-8,TRBJ1-1,many,TGTGCCAGCAGCTTAGCCCGGACAGGGCGAATGAACACTGAAGCTTTCTTT,CASSLARTGRMNTEAFF
.,TRBV19,TRBJ1-5,few,TGTGCCAGTAGTGGGGGATGGCTAAAACAGCCCCAGCATTTT,CASSGGWLKQPQHF
.,TRBV19,TRBJ1-2,.,TGTGCCACCAACGGGGGTAGGGGCTACACCTTC,CATNGGRGYTF
TRBD1,TRBV29-1,TRBJ1-1,.,TGCAGCGCCTCCCGGGGGACCCGGGGGGACAGGAAGGGCACTGAAGCTTTCTTT,CSASRGTRGDRKGTEAFF
.,TRBV7-3,TRBJ2-2,many,TGTGCCAGCAGCGTAGGGGCAGGGTTCTCGGGGGAGCTGTTTTTT,CASSVGAGFSGELFF
TRBD2,TRBV7-8,TRBJ2-2,many,TGTGCCAGCAGCTCAGACGCAACTAGCGGGAGTAGGAGGTCCGGGGAGCTGTTTTTT,CASSSDATSGSRRSGELFF
TRBD1,TRBV7-9,TRBJ2-3,few,TGTGCCAGCAGCTGGACAGGTTCTTCAGATACGCAGTATTTT,CASSWTGSSDTQYF
.,TRBV5-1,TRBJ1-1,few,TGCGCCAGCAGCTTGGTCCCCCTAAGCGGCACTGAAGCTTTCTTT,CASSLVPLSGTEAFF
TRBD1,TRBV19,TRBJ1-5,few,TGTGCCAGTACACGACAGGGGGGACAGCCCCAGCATTTT,CASTRQGGQPQHF
.,TRBV10-3,TRBJ1-1,few,TGTGCCATCAGTGAGGACAGAGGGGGGGACACTGAAGCTTTCTTT,CAISEDRGGDTEAFF
TRBD1,TRBV7-9,TRBJ2-7,many,TGTGCCAGCAGCTATAGACAGGGGGCAGGCGAGCAGTACTTC,CASSYRQGAGEQYF
.,TRBV7-8,TRBJ1-3,few,TGTGCCAGCAGCTTTGGGGGGATCTCTGGAAACACCATATATTTT,CASSFGGISGNTIYF
.,TRBV4-1,TRBJ2-6,.,TGCGCCAGCAGCCAAGTAAGGGGGTCCGGGGCCAACGTCCTGACTTTC,CASSQVRGSGANVLTF
.,TRBV20-1,TRBJ2-5,few,TGCGCGAGTATGGGGGGATCGGGAGAGACCCAGTACTTC,CASMGGSGETQYF
.,TRBV7-3,TRBJ2-7,.,TGTGCCAGCAGCTTGACCGAAGGCTACGAGCAGTACTTC,CASSLTEGYEQYF
.,TRBV9,TRBJ2-1,few,TGTGCCAGCAGCGGCGAAGGGACTCTCATGCCCAATGAGCAGTTCTTC,CASSGEGTLMPNEQFF
TRBD1,TRBV7-8,TRBJ1-5,many,TGTGCCAGCAGCCGGGACAGGGCCCTCGGTCAGCCCCAGCATTTT,CASSRDRALGQPQHF
.,TRBV6-8,TRBJ1-1,few,TGTGCCAGCAGTGCGGGGCGCAGGACTGAAGCTTTCTTT,CASSAGRRTEAFF
TRBD1,TRBV2,TRBJ2-3,.,TGTGCCAGCAGTGCGACAGGGGGCACAGATACGCAGTATTTT,CASSATGGTDTQYF
.,TRBV5-1,TRBJ1-2,.,TGCGCCAGCAGCTTAGTGGCAGGGATTTACTATGGCTACACCTTC,CASSLVAGIYYGYTF
.,TRBV5-1,TRBJ1-4,.,TGCGCCAGCAGCTTACAGGAGAAGAGTAATGAAAAACTGTTTTTT,CASSLQEKSNEKLFF
.,TRBV10-3,TRBJ2-1,many,TGTGCCGCCGACTCCGGGACGACCTACAATGAGCAGTTCTTC,CAADSGTTYNEQFF
.,TRBV14,TRBJ2-1,few,TGTGCCAGCAGCTCGGTGGCCGGCGGGAATGAGCAGTTCTTC,CASSSVAGGNEQFF
TRBD2,TRBV20-1,TRBJ2-7,.,TGCAGTGCAAGACGTGGGGCGGGAGGGGGTTACGAGCAGTACTTC,CSARRGAGGGYEQYF
.,TRBV20-1,TRBJ2-1,.,TGCAGTGCTAGAGAGCTGGGGTTTTCCAATGAGCAGTTCTTC,CSARELGFSNEQFF
TRBD1,TRBV7-2,TRBJ1-1,many,TGTGCCAGCAGCGAAATGGACAGGGGCTACATGAACACTGAAGCTTTCTTT,CASSEMDRGYMNTEAFF
.,TRBV18,TRBJ1-2,many,TGTGCCAGCTCACTATCGAGACCCCAGCGGGGCTACACCTTC,CASSLSRPQRGYTF
.,TRBV7-6,TRBJ1-6,few,TGTGCCAGCAGCCCAAGGGGGGGGTCATTGTCACCCCTCCACTTT,CASSPRGGSLSPLHF
.,TRBV28,TRBJ2-2,many,TGTGCCAGCAGAGAGACACCAAACACCGGGGAGCTGTTTTTT,CASRETPNTGELFF
TRBD1,TRBV29-1,TRBJ1-1,.,TGCAGCGTTGGAGACAGGGTAAGGGAACCTGAAGCTTTCTTT,CSVGDRVREPEAFF
TRBD2,TRBV15,TRBJ2-1,.,TGTGCCACCAGCAGCGTCGCGGGAGAGGAGCAGTTCTTC,CATSSVAGEEQFF
TRBD2,TRBV7-2,TRBJ2-3,many,TGTGCCAGCAGGTTAGCGGGAGGGCCGACAGATACGCAGTATTTT,CASRLAGGPTDTQYF